This TCR beta chain comes out of a study of blood T cell repertoires in COVID-19. The method was immunoSEQ multiplex PCR; TCRdb's version includes in-frame clones alone and lacks a portion of them. This sample has 300,000 to 400,000 clones, with around nine tenths found just once. This CDR3 has 15 residues. The V gene lost 0 bases and the J gene lost 3 bases, with 12 bases spanning the gap. CDR1 is MNHEY, CDR2 SVGAGI, per germline. The source is a middle-aged man with active or convalescent COVID-19. The sequenced sample was peripheral blood. The chain joins TRBV6-5 to TRBJ2-7; the D is unclear. The CDR3 reads CASSYSSGSLYEQYF. CDR3 nucleotide sequence: TGTGCCAGCAGTTACTCTTCAGGATCTCTCTACGAGCAGTACTTC.